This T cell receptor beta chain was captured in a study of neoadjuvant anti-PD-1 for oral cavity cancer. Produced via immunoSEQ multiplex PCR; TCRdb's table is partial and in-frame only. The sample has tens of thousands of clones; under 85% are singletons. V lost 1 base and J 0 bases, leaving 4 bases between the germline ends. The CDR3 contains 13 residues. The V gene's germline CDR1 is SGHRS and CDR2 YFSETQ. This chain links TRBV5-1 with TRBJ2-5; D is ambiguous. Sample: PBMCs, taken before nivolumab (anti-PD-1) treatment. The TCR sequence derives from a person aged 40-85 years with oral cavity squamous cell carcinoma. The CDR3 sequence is CASSLTDQETQYF. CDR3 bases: TGCGCCAGCAGCTTGACGGACCAAGAGACCCAGTACTTC.